This entry lists 2 T cell receptor beta chains sequenced from one sample in a study of siplizumab effects on memory and regulatory T cells. Method: immunoSEQ multiplex PCR; TCRdb's copy keeps in-frame clones and lacks some. The sample lists 99,000 or so clones, about 95% occurring once. The sequenced material came from non-Treg CD4+ T cells sorted from blood. These receptors were collected from a human donor in good health.

This sequence joins TRBV6-4 and TRBJ1-1; the D gene is possibly TRBD1 (5 bases). The V gene lost 3 bases and the J gene lost 1 base, with 6 bases spanning the gap. Germline lookup yields CDR1 MRHNA and CDR2 SNTAGT. The CDR3 is 13 residues long. The CDR3 sequence: CASSEGQNTEAFF. DNA of the CDR3: TGTGCCAGCAGTGAAGGACAGAACACTGAAGCTTTCTTT.

This chain joins TRBV7-2 and TRBJ1-1, with a tentative D call TRBD1 (6 bases). The CDR3 loop spans 16 amino acids. Germline values: CDR1 SGHTA, CDR2 FQGNSA. V lost 2 bases and J lost 0, with 13 bases in between. This CDR3 reads CASSLSTGPLNTEAFF. The CDR3 DNA reads TGTGCCAGCAGCTTATCGACAGGCCCCCTGAACACTGAAGCTTTCTTT.